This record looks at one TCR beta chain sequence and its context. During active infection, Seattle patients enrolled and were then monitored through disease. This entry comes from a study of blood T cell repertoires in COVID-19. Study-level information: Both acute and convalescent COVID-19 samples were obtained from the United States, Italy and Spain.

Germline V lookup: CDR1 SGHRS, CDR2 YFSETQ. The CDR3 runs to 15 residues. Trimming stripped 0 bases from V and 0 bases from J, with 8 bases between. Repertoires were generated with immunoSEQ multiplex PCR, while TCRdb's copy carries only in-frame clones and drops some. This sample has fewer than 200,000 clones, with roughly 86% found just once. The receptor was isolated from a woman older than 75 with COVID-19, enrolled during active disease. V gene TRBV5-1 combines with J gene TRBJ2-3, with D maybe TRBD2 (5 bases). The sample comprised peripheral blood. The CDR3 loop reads CASSLDPGSTDTQYF. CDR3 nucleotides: TGCGCCAGCAGCTTGGATCCGGGAAGCACAGATACGCAGTATTTT.